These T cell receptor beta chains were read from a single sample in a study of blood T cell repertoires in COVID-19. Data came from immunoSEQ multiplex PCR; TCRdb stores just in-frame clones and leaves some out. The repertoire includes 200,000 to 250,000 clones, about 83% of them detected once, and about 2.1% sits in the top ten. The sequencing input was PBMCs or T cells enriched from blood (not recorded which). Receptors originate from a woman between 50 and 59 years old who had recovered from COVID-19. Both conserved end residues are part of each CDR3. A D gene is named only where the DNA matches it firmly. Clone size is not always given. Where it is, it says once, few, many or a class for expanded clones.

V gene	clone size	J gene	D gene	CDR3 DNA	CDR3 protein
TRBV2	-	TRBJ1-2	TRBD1	TGTGCCAGCAACAGACAGGGGGTCGTCTATGGCTACACCTTC	CASNRQGVVYGYTF
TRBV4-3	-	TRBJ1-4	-	TGCGCCAGCAGCCAAGGGGCCGGGAGGTTCCCCGAAAAACTGTTTTTT	CASSQGAGRFPEKLFF
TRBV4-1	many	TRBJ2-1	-	TGCGCCAGCAGCCCGGAGGGGGCGCGGGTTAGTAATGAGCAGTTCTTC	CASSPEGARVSNEQFF
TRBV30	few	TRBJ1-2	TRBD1	TGTGCCTGGAGTGGACAGGGGAAAGGCTACACCTTC	CAWSGQGKGYTF
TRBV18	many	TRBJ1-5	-	TGTGCCAGCTCACCAGGGCAGGATCAGCCCCAGCATTTT	CASSPGQDQPQHF
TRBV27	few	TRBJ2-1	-	TGTGCCAGCAGTTTAGAGGGGGATCAAGGAGAGCAGTTCTTC	CASSLEGDQGEQFF
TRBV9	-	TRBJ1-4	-	TGTGCCAGCAGCTCTCAGGGTTCCACTAATGAAAAACTGTTTTTT	CASSSQGSTNEKLFF
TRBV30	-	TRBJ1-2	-	TGTGCCTGGAGTGTTCATCAGGGGACCCCATACACCTTC	CAWSVHQGTPYTF
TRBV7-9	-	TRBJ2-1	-	TGTGCCAGCAGCCCAAGGCCCCGGGACTTCTCCTACAATGAGCAGTTCTTC	CASSPRPRDFSYNEQFF
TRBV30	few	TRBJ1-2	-	TGTGCCTGGAGTAGGAGGGGAACTGGGAATGGCTACACCTTC	CAWSRRGTGNGYTF
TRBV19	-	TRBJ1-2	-	TGTGCCAGTAGTATAGTTACGGGCTATGGCTACACCTTC	CASSIVTGYGYTF
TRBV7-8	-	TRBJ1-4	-	TGTGCCAGCAGCTTAGACGCCAGGGCAGCAACTAATGAAAAACTGTTTTTT	CASSLDARAATNEKLFF
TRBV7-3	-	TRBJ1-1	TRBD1	TGTGCCAGCAGCTATACAGGGGCCCGCGGCAACACTGAAGCTTTCTTT	CASSYTGARGNTEAFF
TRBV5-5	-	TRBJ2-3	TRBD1	TGTGCCAGCAGCTTGGAAAGGGACAGGGTCACAGATACGCAGTATTTT	CASSLERDRVTDTQYF
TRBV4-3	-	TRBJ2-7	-	TGCGCCAGCAGCCAAGATCTACGTTACGAGCAGTACTTC	CASSQDLRYEQYF
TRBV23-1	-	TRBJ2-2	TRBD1	TGCGCCAGCATACAGGGGGCGGTCGGGGAGCTGTTTTTT	CASIQGAVGELFF
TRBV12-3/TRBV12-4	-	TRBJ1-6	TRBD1	TGTGCCAGCAGTAGACAGGGGGTTTCACCCCTCCACTTT	CASSRQGVSPLHF
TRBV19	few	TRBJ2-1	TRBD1	TGTGCCAGTAGTATAGGTCGGGGCAGGGGGCGGGGTGAGCAGTTCTTC	CASSIGRGRGRGEQFF
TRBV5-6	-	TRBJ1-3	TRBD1	TGTGCCAGCAGCTTGGCCGGGTCAAGGGGGCAAGTTGGAAACACCATATATTTT	CASSLAGSRGQVGNTIYF
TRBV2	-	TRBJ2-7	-	TGTGCCGATCGCAGCGAGTCCTACGAGCAGTACTTC	CADRSESYEQYF
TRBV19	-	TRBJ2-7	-	TGTGCCAGTAGTATGGGGGACTCACCCTACGAGCAGTACTTC	CASSMGDSPYEQYF
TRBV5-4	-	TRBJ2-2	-	TGTGCCAGCAGCCCCCCCTTAAACACCGGGGAGCTGTTTTTT	CASSPPLNTGELFF
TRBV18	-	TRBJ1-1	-	TGTGCCAGCTCAGAACAGGGTAACACTGAAGCTTTCTTT	CASSEQGNTEAFF
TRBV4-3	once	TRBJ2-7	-	TGCGCCAGCAGCCAAGCACAATACTACGAGCAGTACTTC	CASSQAQYYEQYF
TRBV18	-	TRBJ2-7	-	TGTGCCAGCTCACGACCCTGGCCAGGGACCTACGAGCAGTACTTC	CASSRPWPGTYEQYF
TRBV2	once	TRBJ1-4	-	TGTGCCAGCAGTGTCGCGGAAAAACTGTTTTTT	CASSVAEKLFF
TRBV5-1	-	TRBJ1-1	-	TGCGCCAACACGAGAGTCGGGGATTGGAACACTGAAGCTTTCTTT	CANTRVGDWNTEAFF
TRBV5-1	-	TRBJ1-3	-	TGCGCCAGCAGCCCCGCGGGGAGCGGCGGAAACACCATATATTTT	CASSPAGSGGNTIYF
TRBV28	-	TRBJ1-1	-	TGTGCCAGCAGCACCTCGGGGGTAGTCGGCACTGAAGCTTTCTTT	CASSTSGVVGTEAFF
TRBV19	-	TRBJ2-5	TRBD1	TGTGCCAGTAGCAGCTGGCAGGGGGAAGAGACCCAGTACTTC	CASSSWQGEETQYF
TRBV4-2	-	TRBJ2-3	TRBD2	TGTGCCAGCAGCCACCCCCTAAGCGGGAAAAACACAGATACGCAGTATTTT	CASSHPLSGKNTDTQYF
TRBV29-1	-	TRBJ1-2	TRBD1	TGCAGCGTCGAGGACAGGGGGCGCGAGGGCTACACCTTC	CSVEDRGREGYTF
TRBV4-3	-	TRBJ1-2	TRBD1	TGCGCCAGCAGCCAACGGACAGGGGTTAACTATGGCTACACCTTC	CASSQRTGVNYGYTF
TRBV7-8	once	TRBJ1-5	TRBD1	TGTGCCAGCAGCCCGGTTCGGGACAGGGGGTTTCAGCCCCAGCATTTT	CASSPVRDRGFQPQHF
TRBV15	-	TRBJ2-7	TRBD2	TGTGCCACCAGCATCTCTAGCGGGAGCTACGAGCAGTACTTC	CATSISSGSYEQYF
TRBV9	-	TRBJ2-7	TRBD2	TGTGCCAGCAGCGTGGGTCTAGCGGGGGCCTACGAGCAGTACTTC	CASSVGLAGAYEQYF
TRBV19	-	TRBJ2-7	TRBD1	TGTGCCAGTAGTTACGACAGGGGAAGCTCCTACGAGCAGTACTTC	CASSYDRGSSYEQYF
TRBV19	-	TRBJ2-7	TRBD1	TGTGCCAGTAAACTATCCGGGACAGGGTTCTACGAGCAGTACTTC	CASKLSGTGFYEQYF
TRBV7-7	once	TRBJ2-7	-	TGTGCTAGCAGTCCTACTAACTCCTACGAGCAGTACTTC	CASSPTNSYEQYF
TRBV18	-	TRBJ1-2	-	TGTGCCAGCTCACCATTATTGGGAGGCGATGGCTACACCTTC	CASSPLLGGDGYTF
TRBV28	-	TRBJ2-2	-	TGTGCCAGCAGTTTAATGCGTGACACCGGGGAGCTGTTTTTT	CASSLMRDTGELFF
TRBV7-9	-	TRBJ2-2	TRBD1	TGTGCCAGCAGCTTAGCGTCGACAGGGCGCGGGGAGCTGTTTTTT	CASSLASTGRGELFF
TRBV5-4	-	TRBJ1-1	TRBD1	TGTGCCAGCAGCTCGATAGGGGGCTACACTGAAGCTTTCTTT	CASSSIGGYTEAFF
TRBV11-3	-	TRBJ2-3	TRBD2	TGTGCCAGCAGCCCCAGTCAGATACTAGCGGGGGTCACAGATACGCAGTATTTT	CASSPSQILAGVTDTQYF
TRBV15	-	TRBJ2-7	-	TGTGCCACCAGCAGAGATAGAGACAGACCCTACGAGCAGTACTTC	CATSRDRDRPYEQYF